The clone carrying this T cell receptor beta chain was seen repeatedly, ten times or more. Its antigen remains unidentified. The data are from a study of CD8 T cells in ankylosing spondylitis. Whole-study findings and limits: The study identified a TCR beta motif of under ten highly homologous variants that appeared characteristic of ankylosing spondylitis blood.

Molecular-barcoded quantitative 5'-RACE produced these TCR beta libraries. TCRdb reprocessed the 5' RACE reads via MiXCR and lists one record per CDR3 protein. The sample has 200,000 to 250,000 distinct CDR3 sequences, 7.3% seen once. Looked up from germline, CDR1 is MDHEN and CDR2 is SYDVKM. This CDR3 comprises 16 residues. The V end was cut by 5 bases, the J end by 4 bases, with 18 bases between. The clonotype was recovered from a male donor with ankylosing spondylitis. Source material: blood, either unsorted or a sorted T cell fraction (not recorded which). The chain uses TRBV28 and TRBJ1-5, with a possible D match to TRBD1 (5 bases). The CDR3 is CASSRDRSSINQPQHF. The CDR3 coding sequence is TGTGCCAGCAGTCGGGACCGGTCCTCAATTAATCAGCCCCAGCATTTT.